These 25 T cell receptor beta chains share one sample of origin, sequenced in a study of shared clonotypes between healthy human individuals. Sequencing used immunoSEQ multiplex PCR; TCRdb keeps in-frame clones, though not all of them. This table has some 900,000 clones, 76% appearing once. The source material was memory CD4+ T cells sorted from blood. Indicated subset: CD45RA-negative fraction. The receptor set was obtained from a man aged 18 to 35 in good health.

This sequence joins TRBV5-6 and TRBJ1-5, with TRBD1 matching 8 bases. The ends lost 4 bases at V and 7 bases at J; junction bases unmatched: 7. Germline CDR1 reads SGHDT; CDR2 reads YYEEEE. The CDR3 covers 14 residues. CDR3 loop: CASSIGTGGQPQHF. The CDR3 DNA reads as TGTGCCAGCAGCATTGGGACAGGCGGGCAGCCCCAGCATTTT.

The V and J genes are TRBV6-6 and TRBJ2-1; 9 nucleotides align to TRBD2. The ends lost 5 bases at V and 5 bases at J; junction bases unmatched: 4. Germline-derived CDR1 and CDR2 are MNHNY and SVGAGI (reference sequence). This CDR3 spans 14 amino acids. The CDR3 spells CASSRLADNNEQFF. CDR3 in DNA: TGTGCCAGCAGTCGACTAGCGGATAACAATGAGCAGTTCTTC.

The rearrangement links TRBV7-3 to TRBJ2-2, with 7 bases identical to TRBD1. Germline V lookup: CDR1 SGHTA, CDR2 FQGTGA. The CDR3 contains 14 residues. The junction had 3 bases not matched to a gene; V was cut back by 6 bases and J by 2 bases. CDR3 sequence reads: CASSRDRNTGELFF. As DNA, the CDR3 is TGTGCCAGCAGTCGGGACAGAAACACCGGGGAGCTGTTTTTT.

This clone showed up just a few times. The chain carries TRBV11-2 and TRBJ1-2, with a weak D call TRBD1 (5 bases). CDR3 length equals 14 residues. The V end lost 5 bases, the J end lost 8 bases, and 18 bases lay between the germline ends. Looked up from germline, CDR1 is SGHAT and CDR2 is FQNNGV. The CDR3 loop reads CASSNPGFPPGYTF. Here the CDR3 DNA reads TGTGCCAGCAGCAATCCAGGGTTCCCACCAGGCTACACCTTC.

This clone was observed a single time. The chain joins TRBV7-2 to TRBJ1-1, with a possible D match to TRBD1 (5 bases). Germline V gene lookup returns CDR1 SGHTA and CDR2 FQGNSA. Trimming took 3 bases from V and 4 from J, leaving 12 bases between them. This CDR3 region has 14 residues. The CDR3 DNA follows: TGTGCCAGCAGCTTGAAGGGGCGGGGCACTGAAGCTTTCTTT. Translation gives CASSLKGRGTEAFF. Full variable domain (missing parts from reference TRBV7-2 and TRBJ1-1): GAGVSQSPSNKVTEKGKDVELRCDPISGHTALYWYRQSLGQGLEFLIYFQGNSAPDKSGLPSDRFSAERTGGSVSTLTIQRTQQEDSAVYLCASSLKGRGTEAFFGQGTRLTVV.

This chain uses TRBV5-1 with TRBJ1-4; D not resolved. Trimming removed 0 bases at V and 12 bases at J, with 9 bases between. The CDR3 spans 12 residues. Germline CDR1 SGHRS, CDR2 YFSETQ. The CDR3 nucleotides read TGCGCCAGCAGCTTGGCCGGAAGGGAACTGTTTTTT. It codes for CASSLAGRELFF.

V is TRBV11-3 and J is TRBJ2-1; D not resolved. From germline, CDR1 is SGHNT and CDR2 YENEEA. This CDR3 has 12 residues. Trimming cost V 5 bases and J 5 bases, with 7 bases left between them. CDR3 nucleotides: TGTGCCAGCAGCCTTAGAGACAATGAGCAGTTCTTC. It specifies CASSLRDNEQFF. Supplemented by reference TRBV11-3 and TRBJ2-1, the full variable domain reads EAGVVQSPRYKIIEKKQPVAFWCNPISGHNTLYWYLQNLGQGPELLIRYENEEAVDDSQLPKDRFSAERLKGVDSTLKIQPAELGDSAVYLCASSLRDNEQFFGPGTRLTVL.

The chain joins TRBV7-2 to TRBJ2-2; 13 nucleotides line up with TRBD2. Germline-derived CDR1 and CDR2 are SGHTA and FQGNSA. The CDR3 has 18 amino acids. The J segment lost 4 bases and the V segment lost 4 bases, leaving 9 bases of the junction unmatched. The CDR3 DNA reads TGTGCCAGCAGCTCCGGACTAGCGGGAGCAGCGACCACCGGGGAGCTGTTTTTT. It translates to CASSSGLAGAATTGELFF.

This clone was seen only a few times. This chain links TRBV10-3 with TRBJ1-2; no clear D. Germline V gene lookup returns CDR1 ENHRY and CDR2 SYGVKD. The V end lost 3 bases, the J end lost 8 bases, and 10 bases lay between the germline ends. This CDR3 is 12 amino acids long. For the CDR3, the DNA is TGTGCCATCAGTGATCCTCCCGGGGGCTACACCTTC. This codes for CAISDPPGGYTF.

The chain combines TRBV10-1 with TRBJ2-1, with D tentatively TRBD2 (7 bases). Germline CDR1 and CDR2: WNHNN and SYGVQD (reference sequence). This CDR3 region has 14 residues. Trimming stripped 3 bases from V and 10 bases from J, with 16 bases between. CDR3 protein: CASSEGGAPQEQFF. The CDR3 nucleotides read TGCGCCAGCAGTGAAGGGGGGGCCCCTCAAGAGCAGTTCTTC.

Only a few counts were recorded for this clone. The gene calls are TRBV6-5 and TRBJ2-7; TRBD2 matches at 8 bases. Germline V gene lookup returns CDR1 MNHEY and CDR2 SVGAGI. The V segment lost 2 bases and the J segment 3 bases; nucleotides outside the gene matches: 3. This CDR3 is 14 amino acids long. The CDR3 is CASSYRAGGYEQYF. CDR3 coding DNA: TGTGCCAGCAGTTACCGGGCGGGGGGCTACGAGCAGTACTTC.

This rearrangement joins TRBV7-2 to TRBJ2-5; D may match TRBD1 or TRBD2 (5 bases each). V was trimmed by 4 bases and J by 4 bases, leaving 10 bases between them. This CDR3 is built from 13 residues. Germline V lookup: CDR1 SGHTA, CDR2 FQGNSA. CDR3 protein: CASSWGIGETQYF. The CDR3, as DNA: TGTGCCAGCAGCTGGGGGATCGGAGAGACCCAGTACTTC.

This chain connects TRBV5-4 to TRBJ1-2, with TRBD1 matching over 7 bases. Per the germline V gene, CDR1 is SGHNT and CDR2 is YYREEE (reference sequence). The ends lost 2 bases at V and 9 bases at J; junction bases unmatched: 7. The CDR3 is 13 residues long. As DNA, the CDR3 is TGTGCCAGCAGCTTACAACAGGGGTTGAGCTACACCTTC. Translating it yields CASSLQQGLSYTF.

J is TRBJ1-2 and V is TRBV7-8; TRBD1 agrees at 8 bases. V was pared by 5 bases and J by 6 bases, with 20 bases of the junction left unmatched. The CDR3 extends over 18 amino acids. Germline V CDR1 and CDR2: SGHVS, FQNEAQ. CDR3 bases: TGTGCCAGCAGCCCAATTCCGGCGGGAGACAGGGGTAGGCATGGCTACACCTTC. Encoded protein: CASSPIPAGDRGRHGYTF.

This clone appeared a few times. The same CDR3 is also encoded by other DNA sequences in this sample. The V call is TRBV5-1, the J call TRBJ1-2; 8 bases are a match to TRBD1. V shed 3 bases, J shed 5 bases, and the junction held 9 bases outside the gene matches. The germline V gene has CDR1 SGHRS and CDR2 YFSETQ. This CDR3 is built from 15 residues. The CDR3 loop is CASSSRTGLGYGYTF. CDR3 coding DNA: TGCGCCAGCAGCTCCCGGACAGGGTTGGGGTATGGCTACACCTTC. Full variable domain (rest looked up from reference TRBV5-1 and TRBJ1-2): KAGVTQTPRYLIKTRGQQVTLSCSPISGHRSVSWYQQTPGQGLQFLFEYFSETQRNKGNFPGRFSGRQFSNSRSEMNVSTLELGDSALYLCASSSRTGLGYGYTFGSGTRLTVV.

The rearrangement joins TRBV28 to TRBJ1-3, with TRBD1 identical over 9 bases. With 6 bases clipped from V and 4 bases from J, the junction kept 7 bases outside the gene matches. Germline CDR1 MDHEN, CDR2 SYDVKM. CDR3 length: 15 amino acids. CDR3 residues: CASRDTGGGGNTIYF. For the CDR3, the DNA is TGTGCCAGCAGGGACACAGGGGGCGGGGGAAACACCATATATTTT.

Comments on this clone: Other DNA sequences from this sample encode an identical CDR3 as well. CDR3 coding DNA: TGTGCCAGCAGTTTAGGTACCGGGGAGCTGTTTTTT. Translating gives CASSLGTGELFF. The V and J genes are TRBV28 and TRBJ2-2; D is unclear. V lost 2 bases and J lost 5, with 3 bases in between. The germline V gene encodes CDR1 MDHEN and CDR2 SYDVKM. This CDR3 has 12 residues.

This chain connects TRBV5-1 to TRBJ2-5, with D tentatively TRBD1 or TRBD2 (6 bases each). This CDR3 region has 14 residues. Trimming took off 0 bases at V and 6 bases at J, with 12 bases between the two ends. Germline values: CDR1 SGHRS, CDR2 YFSETQ. The CDR3 DNA follows: TGCGCCAGCAGCTTGGAGGGCGGGGACAAGACCCAGTACTTC. Translation: CASSLEGGDKTQYF.

V is TRBV28 and J is TRBJ2-7; TRBD1 agrees at 9 bases. V lost 6 bases, J lost 0 bases, and 6 bases stayed unmatched. CDR1 MDHEN and CDR2 SYDVKM come from the germline V gene. The CDR3 length is 15 residues. CDR3 bases: TGTGCCAGCAGCCTCGGGACAGGGAGCTCCTACGAGCAGTACTTC. It yields the protein CASSLGTGSSYEQYF. Supplemented by reference TRBV28 and TRBJ2-7, the full variable domain reads DVKVTQSSRYLVKRTGEKVFLECVQDMDHENMFWYRQDPGLGLRLIYFSYDVKMKEKGDIPEGYSVSREKKERFSLILESASTNQTSMYLCASSLGTGSSYEQYFGPGTRLTVT.

This clone was counted ten times or more. V and J are TRBV28 and TRBJ1-2; D gene ambiguous. Germline V lookup: CDR1 MDHEN, CDR2 SYDVKM. The V and J ends lost 6 bases and 8 bases respectively, with 19 bases between them. The CDR3 length is 14 residues. CDR3 DNA sequence: TGTGCCAGCAGGGATAGTAGTAGGTTGTGGGGCTACACCTTC. Residues: CASRDSSRLWGYTF.

The chain combines TRBV18 with TRBJ2-7; D may be TRBD1 (6 bases). The germline gives CDR1 KGHSH, CDR2 LQKENI. The CDR3 has 14 residues. Trimming removed 3 bases at V and 4 bases at J, with 13 bases between. The CDR3 DNA is TGTGCCAGCTCACCCGGGACACGAGGATACGAGCAGTACTTC. Translating it yields CASSPGTRGYEQYF.

V gene TRBV18 combines with J gene TRBJ1-5; 7 bases are shared with TRBD1. Germline CDR1 and CDR2: KGHSH and LQKENI. V shed 2 bases and J 7 bases; nucleotides not matched to a gene: 11. CDR3 length: 16 amino acids. The CDR3 spells CASSPEIQGSGQPQHF. The CDR3 bases are TGTGCCAGCTCACCAGAAATACAGGGGTCCGGGCAGCCCCAGCATTTT.

This clone was observed once. The chain links TRBV9 to TRBJ2-3; 8 bases are shared with TRBD2. Trimming cost V 3 bases and J 7 bases; bases outside gene matches: 13. Germline V gene sequence: CDR1 SGDLS, CDR2 YYNGEE. This CDR3 is built from 16 residues. CDR3 in DNA: TGTGCCAGCAGCGGGATGATAGGACTAGCCATAAATACGCAGTATTTT. The encoded protein is CASSGMIGLAINTQYF.

This clone was seen only a few times. V is TRBV18 and J is TRBJ1-1; 10 nucleotides line up with TRBD1. V was pared by 6 bases and J by 4 bases, with 5 bases of the junction left unmatched. The germline gives CDR1 KGHSH, CDR2 LQKENI. The CDR3 contains 14 residues. CDR3 DNA: TGTGCCAGCTCGACAGGGGGCGCGAGCACTGAAGCTTTCTTT. Its protein is CASSTGGASTEAFF.

The chain is built from TRBV5-4 and TRBJ2-3, with TRBD2 matching over 11 bases. The CDR3 length is 16 residues. CDR1 SGHNT and CDR2 YYREEE come from the germline V gene (reference sequence). With V trimmed by 2 bases and J by 4 bases, 6 bases remained unmatched. The CDR3: CASSLFLAGGSDTQYF. The CDR3 nucleotides are TGTGCCAGCAGCTTATTTCTAGCGGGGGGATCAGATACGCAGTATTTT. The whole variable domain, filled in from reference TRBV5-4 and TRBJ2-3, reads ETGVTQSPTHLIKTRGQQVTLRCSSQSGHNTVSWYQQALGQGPQFIFQYYREEENGRGNFPPRFSGLQFPNYSSELNVNALELDDSALYLCASSLFLAGGSDTQYFGPGTRLTVL.